Below are 9 T cell receptor beta chains sequenced from a single sample in a study of T cell changes during pregnancy in multiple sclerosis (dated by TCRdb to the late 2010s). To prepare the library, the immunoSEQ multiplex PCR assay was applied. In its TCRdb copy, this immuneACCESS table keeps in-frame sequences only and misses some clones. Where compared with another copy, unresolved V genes explain less than half of these, and the others have no known cause. The sample table lists around 60,000 clones, approximately 85% of them with a count of one. Clones ranked in the top ten supply about 1.7% of the sample. The material was peripheral blood, obtained in the first trimester of pregnancy. The receptors derive from a female donor with multiple sclerosis, enrolled in a pregnancy study.

The rearrangement links TRBV5-8 to TRBJ2-2, with a possible D match to TRBD2 (6 bases). The CDR3 is 16 residues long. Trimming took 0 bases from V and 0 from J, leaving 9 bases between them. Germline V lookup: CDR1 SGHTS, CDR2 YDEGEE. CDR3 region: CASSLGGGTNTGELFF. The CDR3 DNA is TGTGCCAGCAGCTTGGGGGGAGGAACGAACACCGGGGAGCTGTTTTTT.

The rearrangement joins TRBV6-5 to TRBJ1-1, with TRBD1 matching over 8 bases. V trimming: 5 bases; J trimming: 4 bases; junction bases outside the gene matches: 6. Germline V gives CDR1 MNHEY, CDR2 SVGAGI. This CDR3 has 14 amino acids. The CDR3 DNA is TGTGCCAGCAGTCAAGGGACAGGCGGCACTGAAGCTTTCTTT. Amino acid sequence: CASSQGTGGTEAFF.

V usage is TRBV4-1 and J usage is TRBJ2-5; weak D call: TRBD1 (5 bases). The CDR3 runs 18 residues. Germline CDR1 is MGHRA and CDR2 is YSYEKL. The germline V and J ends were trimmed by 1 base and 0 bases, with 18 bases remaining between them. CDR3 DNA: TGCGCCAGCAGCCAAGTTGTCCCTCAAAACAGGTACCAAGAGACCCAGTACTTC. This translates into CASSQVVPQNRYQETQYF.

The V call is TRBV9, the J call TRBJ2-2, with 10 bases that match TRBD2. This CDR3 is built from 18 residues. Germline trimming cut 0 bases from V and 7 bases from J; bases unmatched to any gene: 12. Per germline, CDR1 SGDLS and CDR2 YYNGEE. The CDR3 bases are TGTGCCAGCAGCGTAGGGCTTCCTAGCGGGAGCCACGGCGGGGAGCTGTTTTTT. Protein sequence: CASSVGLPSGSHGGELFF. The full variable domain, rest sourced from reference TRBV9 and TRBJ2-2, is DSGVTQTPKHLITATGQRVTLRCSPRSGDLSVYWYQQSLDQGLQFLIQYYNGEERAKGNILERFSAQQFPDLHSELNLSSLELGDSALYFCASSVGLPSGSHGGELFFGEGSRLTVL.

The J gene is TRBJ1-2, the V gene TRBV6-1; 10 bases line up with TRBD1. With V trimmed by 6 bases and J by 4 bases, 2 bases remained unmatched. The CDR3 has 13 amino acids. Germline V gene data show CDR1 as MNHNS and CDR2 as SASEGT. DNA for the CDR3: TGTGCCAGCAGCCGGACAGGGGGCTATGGCTACACCTTC. Its translation is CASSRTGGYGYTF.

The chain employs TRBV10-1 and TRBJ1-4, with D unclear. Trimming pared 10 bases from V and 6 bases from J, leaving 18 bases between. This CDR3 contains 14 residues. Germline CDR1 and CDR2: WNHNN and SYGVQD (reference sequence). The CDR3 DNA reads as TGCGCCACTCCCCTGGGCGGGTTATATGAAAAACTGTTTTTT. This translates into CATPLGGLYEKLFF.

A single count supports this clone. The rearrangement uses TRBV11-2 and TRBJ2-7; 9 bases map to TRBD1. The CDR3 length is 15 residues. CDR1 SGHAT and CDR2 FQNNGV come from the germline V gene. The ends lost 4 bases at V and 6 bases at J; junction bases unmatched: 10. The CDR3 DNA is TGTGCCAGCAGCTCTGTACAGGGGGCTTTCCTCGAGCAGTACTTC. This codes for CASSSVQGAFLEQYF.

The chain has TRBV10-3 and TRBJ2-2; D possibly corresponds to TRBD2 (6 bases). There are 14 residues in the CDR3. Germline lookup yields CDR1 ENHRY and CDR2 SYGVKD. With 7 bases removed from V and 2 bases from J, the gap between germline ends came to 11 bases. CDR3 protein: CAITPGLNTGELFF. CDR3 bases: TGTGCCATCACCCCGGGACTTAACACCGGGGAGCTGTTTTTT.

The V call is TRBV7-2, the J call TRBJ2-1; possibly TRBD2 for D (6 bases). The ends were cut back, 5 bases at V and 0 bases at J, with 14 bases in the middle. The CDR3 is 16 amino acids. Germline assignment: CDR1 SGHTA and CDR2 FQGNSA. As DNA, the CDR3 is TGTGCCAGCAGCCCCCGTTTCGGGAGCTCCTACAATGAGCAGTTCTTC. This encodes CASSPRFGSSYNEQFF.